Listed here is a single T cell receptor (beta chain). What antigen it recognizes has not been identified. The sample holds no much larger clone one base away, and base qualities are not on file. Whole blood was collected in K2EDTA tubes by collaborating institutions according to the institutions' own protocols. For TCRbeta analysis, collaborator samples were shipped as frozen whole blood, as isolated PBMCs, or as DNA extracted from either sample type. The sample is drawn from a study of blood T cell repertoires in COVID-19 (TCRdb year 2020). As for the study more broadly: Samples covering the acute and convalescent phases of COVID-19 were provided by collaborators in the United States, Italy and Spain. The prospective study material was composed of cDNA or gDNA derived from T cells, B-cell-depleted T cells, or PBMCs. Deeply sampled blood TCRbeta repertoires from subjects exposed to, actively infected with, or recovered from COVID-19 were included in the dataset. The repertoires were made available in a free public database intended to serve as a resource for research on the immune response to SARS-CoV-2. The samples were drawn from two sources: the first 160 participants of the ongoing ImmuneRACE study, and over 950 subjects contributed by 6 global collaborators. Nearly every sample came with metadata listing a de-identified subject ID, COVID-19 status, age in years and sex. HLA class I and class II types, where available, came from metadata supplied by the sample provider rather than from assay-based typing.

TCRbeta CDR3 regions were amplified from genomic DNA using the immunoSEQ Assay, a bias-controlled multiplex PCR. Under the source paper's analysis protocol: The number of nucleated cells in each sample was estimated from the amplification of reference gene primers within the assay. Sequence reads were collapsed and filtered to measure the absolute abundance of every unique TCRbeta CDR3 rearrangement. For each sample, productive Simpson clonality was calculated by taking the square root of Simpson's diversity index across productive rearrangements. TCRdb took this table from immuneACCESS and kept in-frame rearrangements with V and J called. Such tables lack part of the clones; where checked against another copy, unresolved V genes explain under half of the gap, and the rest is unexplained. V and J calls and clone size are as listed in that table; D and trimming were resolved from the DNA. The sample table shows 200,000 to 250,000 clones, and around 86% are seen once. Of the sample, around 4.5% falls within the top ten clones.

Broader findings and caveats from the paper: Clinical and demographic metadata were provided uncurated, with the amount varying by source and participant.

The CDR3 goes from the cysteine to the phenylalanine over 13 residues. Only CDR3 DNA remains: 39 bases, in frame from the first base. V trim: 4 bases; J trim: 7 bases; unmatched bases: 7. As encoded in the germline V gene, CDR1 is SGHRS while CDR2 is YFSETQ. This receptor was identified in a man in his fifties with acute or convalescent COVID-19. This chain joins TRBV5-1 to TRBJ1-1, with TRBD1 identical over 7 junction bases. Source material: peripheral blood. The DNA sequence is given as TGCGCCAGCAGCGCAGGACAGGTCATTGAAGCTTTCTTT. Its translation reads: CASSAGQVIEAFF. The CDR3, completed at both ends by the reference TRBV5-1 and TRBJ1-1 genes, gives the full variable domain KAGVTQTPRYLIKTRGQQVTLSCSPISGHRSVSWYQQTPGQGLQFLFEYFSETQRNKGNFPGRFSGRQFSNSRSEMNVSTLELGDSALYLCASSAGQVIEAFFGQGTRLTVV.